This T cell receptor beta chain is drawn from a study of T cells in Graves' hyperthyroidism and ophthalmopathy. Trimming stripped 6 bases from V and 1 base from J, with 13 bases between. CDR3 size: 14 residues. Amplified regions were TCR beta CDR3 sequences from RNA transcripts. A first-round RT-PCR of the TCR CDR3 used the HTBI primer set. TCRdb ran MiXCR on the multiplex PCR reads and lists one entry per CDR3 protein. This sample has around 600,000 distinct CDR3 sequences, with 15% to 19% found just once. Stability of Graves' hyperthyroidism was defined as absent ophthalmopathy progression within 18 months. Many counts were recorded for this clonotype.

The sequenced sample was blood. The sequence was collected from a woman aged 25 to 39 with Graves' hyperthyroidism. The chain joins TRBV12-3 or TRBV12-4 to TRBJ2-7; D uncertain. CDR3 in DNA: TGTGCCAGCAGGAACTCCGTGGGGTCCTACGAGCAGTACTTC. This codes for CASRNSVGSYEQYF.